This T cell receptor (beta chain) was sequenced during a study of shared clonotypes between healthy human individuals. About the study: Per-donor plates numbered three CD4 naive, three CD4 memory, two CD8 naive and one CD8 memory.

V trimming: 3 bases; J trimming: 5 bases; junction bases outside the gene matches: 8. Germline CDR1 LNHDA, CDR2 SQIVND (reference sequence). CDR3 size: 15 residues. Here immunoSEQ multiplex PCR was the method, and the copy in TCRdb shows in-frame clones only, minus some. Among over 1.4 million clones listed, roughly 95% were seen once. Study results and limitations: Clonotype sharing among donors was expected to depend on sequencing depth.

Regarding this clone: Antigen specificity is unknown.

The sample was naive CD4+ T cells sorted from blood. The sample's subset: CD45RA+ positively selected. This chain connects TRBV19 to TRBJ2-7; 9 nucleotides agree with TRBD1. The clonotype comes from a man aged 25 to 45 in good health. The CDR3 reads CASSIGGQGRNEQYF. CDR3 nucleotide sequence: TGTGCCAGTAGTATCGGAGGACAGGGGAGGAACGAGCAGTACTTC.